One and the same sample provided the 32 T cell receptor beta chains below, sequenced in a study of T-cell reconstitution after alpha-beta-depleted transplantation in children. TCRbeta library preparation incorporated unique molecular identifiers. TCRdb ran MiXCR on the PCR reads and lists one entry per CDR3 protein. This sample has hundreds of thousands of distinct CDR3 sequences, with approximately 32% found just once. The material was PBMCs from the stem cell graft donor, obtained from the stem cell graft. Receptor source: a human donor who donated a stem cell graft to a child with aplastic anemia.

The rearrangement joins TRBV29-1 to TRBJ1-1; the D is unclear. Germline loops: CDR1 SQVTM, CDR2 ANQGSEA. V was shortened by 5 bases and J by 1 base, with 17 bases between the two germline ends. This CDR3 has 15 residues. CDR3 protein: CSVRNFDRENTEAFF. The CDR3 nucleotides read TGCAGCGTTCGGAACTTCGACCGCGAGAACACTGAAGCTTTCTTT.

This clonotype was observed a few times. This chain connects TRBV7-2 to TRBJ2-5; TRBD1 or TRBD2 may be the D gene (5 bases each). Germline assignment: CDR1 SGHTA and CDR2 FQGNSA. Trimming left V 1 base short and J 2 bases short, with 14 bases between. The CDR3 totals 16 residues. The CDR3 sequence is CASSLGGAQPQETQYF. CDR3 coding DNA: TGTGCCAGCAGCTTAGGAGGGGCGCAGCCTCAAGAGACCCAGTACTTC.

The chain joins TRBV19 to TRBJ1-2, with D maybe TRBD1 (5 bases). The CDR3 has 16 amino acids. From germline, CDR1 is LNHDA and CDR2 SQIVND (reference sequence). The V end was cut by 4 bases, the J end by 4 bases, with 19 bases between. In DNA form, the CDR3 reads TGTGCCAGTAGTAATCCCGCCCGGGGGAAAAGCTATGGCTACACCTTC. As protein: CASSNPARGKSYGYTF.

The rearrangement links TRBV5-1 to TRBJ1-3, with 7 bases aligning to TRBD1. Germline-derived CDR1 and CDR2 are SGHRS and YFSETQ. Losses at the gene ends were 4 bases for V and 1 base for J; bases not matched to a gene: 8. The length of the CDR3 is 16 residues. The CDR3 nucleotides read TGCGCCAGCAGCCCCGGACAGGTTTTATCTGGAAACACCATATATTTT. It encodes CASSPGQVLSGNTIYF.

This clonotype showed up just a few times. V and J are TRBV7-7 and TRBJ2-5; D perhaps matches TRBD1 (5 bases). The CDR3 is 13 amino acids. Germline CDR1 SSHAT, CDR2 FNYEAQ (reference sequence). The V gene lost 5 bases and the J gene lost 5 bases, with 12 bases spanning the gap. This CDR3 reads CASSPGFRETQYF. In DNA, the CDR3 is TGTGCCAGCAGCCCAGGGTTTAGGGAGACCCAGTACTTC.

The chain is built from TRBV2 and TRBJ1-2; D unclear. Trimming shortened V by 1 base and J by 4 bases, and 13 bases separated the two germline ends. Germline V gene sequence: CDR1 SNHLY, CDR2 FYNNEI. This CDR3 spans 15 amino acids. CDR3: CASSEGRWSGYGYTF. The CDR3 DNA sequence: TGTGCCAGCAGTGAAGGACGGTGGTCTGGCTATGGCTACACCTTC.

CDR3 residues: CASSEAYNEQFF. CDR3 nucleotide sequence: TGTGCCAGCAGTGAAGCCTACAATGAGCAGTTCTTC. The rearrangement joins TRBV2 to TRBJ2-1; D not resolved. CDR1 and CDR2 from the germline V gene are SNHLY and FYNNEI. The CDR3 totals 12 residues. Trimming shortened V by 0 bases and J by 3 bases, and 0 bases separated the two germline ends.

This sequence joins TRBV12-3 or TRBV12-4 and TRBJ2-1; 9 bases line up with TRBD2. The CDR3 is made up of 16 amino acids. J was trimmed by 10 bases and V by 4 bases; bases with no gene match: 14. The CDR3 DNA follows: TGTGCCAGCAGTTCCTCGGGGATAGCGGGAGTTTGGGAGCAGTTCTTC. It codes for CASSSSGIAGVWEQFF.

This clonotype was seen a few times. J is TRBJ2-7 and V is TRBV10-3; TRBD2 aligns across 9 bases. Germline V CDR1 and CDR2: ENHRY, SYGVKD. The CDR3 is made up of 14 amino acids. V shed 0 bases, J shed 6 bases, and the junction held 3 bases outside the gene matches. Here the CDR3 reads CAISESSGRSEQYV. DNA of the CDR3: TGTGCCATCAGTGAGTCGAGCGGGAGGAGCGAGCAGTACGTC.

The gene calls are TRBV7-6 and TRBJ2-5; 8 bases agree with TRBD1. This CDR3 is 15 amino acids long. V shed 1 base and J 4 bases; nucleotides not matched to a gene: 5. Germline-derived CDR1 and CDR2 are SGHVS and FNYEAQ. The CDR3: CASSLGPGTGETQYF. The CDR3 DNA reads TGTGCCAGCAGCTTAGGGCCCGGGACAGGAGAGACCCAGTACTTC.

The chain couples TRBV12-3 or TRBV12-4 to TRBJ2-7; D is unclear. There are 12 residues in the CDR3. V was clipped by 2 bases and J by 7 bases, with 9 bases between them. The CDR3 spells CASSLSVGEQYV. The CDR3 DNA is TGTGCCAGCAGTTTAAGTGTGGGAGAGCAGTACGTC.

V and J are TRBV10-3 and TRBJ1-3; 7 nucleotides agree with TRBD1. The V and J ends lost 4 bases and 0 bases, in that order; junction bases with no gene match: 3. The CDR3 contains 15 residues. The germline CDR1 and CDR2 sequences are ENHRY and SYGVKD. Here the CDR3 reads CAISGGQVSGNTIYF. CDR3 bases: TGTGCCATCAGTGGAGGACAGGTCTCTGGAAACACCATATATTTT.

This clonotype was detected a few times. The rearrangement joins TRBV10-3 to TRBJ2-1; D uncertain. V was clipped by 0 bases and J by 7 bases, with 4 bases between them. There are 12 residues in the CDR3. Germline loops: CDR1 ENHRY, CDR2 SYGVKD. CDR3 loop: CAISESGNEQFF. The DNA for the CDR3 is TGTGCCATCAGTGAGTCGGGGAATGAGCAGTTCTTC.

The V call is TRBV7-2, the J call TRBJ1-1; D not certain. Trimming removed 3 bases at V and 0 bases at J, with 8 bases between. CDR3 length: 14 amino acids. Germline lookup yields CDR1 SGHTA and CDR2 FQGNSA. The CDR3 is CASSFGTMNTEAFF. The CDR3 nucleotides are TGTGCCAGCAGCTTTGGCACGATGAACACTGAAGCTTTCTTT.

The chain links TRBV5-6 to TRBJ2-5, with TRBD1 matching over 7 bases. This CDR3 spans 15 amino acids. V shed 4 bases and J 5 bases; nucleotides not matched to a gene: 11. Germline V gene data show CDR1 as SGHDT and CDR2 as YYEEEE. CDR3 coding DNA: TGTGCCAGCAGCCAGACAGGGTTTCATGGGGAGACCCAGTACTTC. Residues: CASSQTGFHGETQYF.

This clonotype was counted a few times. The chain employs TRBV25-1 and TRBJ1-1, with D tentatively TRBD1 (5 bases). Germline V gives CDR1 MGHDK, CDR2 SYGVNS. Deletions cut 0 bases from V and 5 bases from J, with 7 bases between. This CDR3 is 13 amino acids long. CDR3: CASSEYKGTEAFF. In DNA, the CDR3 is TGTGCCAGCAGTGAATATAAGGGGACTGAAGCTTTCTTT.

This clonotype appeared a few times. The V call is TRBV4-2, the J call TRBJ2-7; TRBD2 matches 11 bases. CDR1 and CDR2 (germline): LGHNA, YNFKEQ. The CDR3 runs to 16 residues. V lost 4 bases to trimming and J lost 5 bases; unmatched junction nucleotides: 10. The CDR3 reads CASSPSLLAGGDEQYF. The CDR3, as DNA: TGTGCCAGCAGCCCTAGTCTCCTAGCGGGAGGTGACGAGCAGTACTTC.

This clonotype was seen more than once but under ten times. The chain is built from TRBV29-1 and TRBJ2-6, with a tentative D call TRBD1 (6 bases). Germline CDR1 SQVTM, CDR2 ANQGSEA. V was clipped by 6 bases and J by 0 bases, with 15 bases between them. CDR3 length: 16 residues. CDR3 sequence (DNA): TGCAGCGTCCGGACAGAAGCTCGCTCTGGGGCCAACGTCCTGACTTTC. Translation gives CSVRTEARSGANVLTF.

This clonotype was recorded a few times. The chain employs TRBV12-3 or TRBV12-4 and TRBJ1-2; TRBD1 agrees at 7 bases. J lost 8 bases, V lost 6 bases, and 9 bases had no gene match. The CDR3 has 13 residues. The CDR3 loop reads CASSSGQVGGYTF. The CDR3 coding sequence is TGTGCCAGCAGCTCAGGACAGGTGGGGGGCTACACCTTC.

There are a few counts of this clonotype. This chain joins TRBV7-2 and TRBJ2-1; TRBD2 might be the D (6 bases). Looked up from germline, CDR1 is SGHTA and CDR2 is FQGNSA. The CDR3 runs to 15 residues. V was pared by 5 bases and J by 6 bases, with 17 bases between. CDR3 in DNA: TGTGCCAGCAGCACAGGACTGGAGGGCATCAATGAGCAGTTCTTC. It encodes CASSTGLEGINEQFF.

The chain couples TRBV12-3 or TRBV12-4 to TRBJ2-5, with 7 nucleotides matching TRBD1. The CDR3 runs to 12 residues. The J segment lost 3 bases and the V segment lost 7 bases, leaving 2 bases of the junction unmatched. The CDR3 DNA reads TGTGCCAGCACCGACAGGGAAGAGACCCAGTACTTC. The encoded protein is CASTDREETQYF.

The V call is TRBV13, the J call TRBJ1-1, with 9 bases that match TRBD1. V lost 5 bases, J lost 8 bases, and 15 bases stayed unmatched. Germline lookup yields CDR1 PRHDT and CDR2 FYEKMQ (reference sequence). CDR3 size: 16 residues. The DNA for the CDR3 is TGTGCCAGCAGCCCCCGAACTACAGGGGGCTCTACAGAAGCTTTCTTT. It is translated as CASSPRTTGGSTEAFF. Combining the CDR3 with reference TRBV13 and TRBJ1-1 gives the whole variable domain AAGVIQSPRHLIKEKRETATLKCYPIPRHDTVYWYQQGPGQDPQFLISFYEKMQSDKGSIPDRFSAQQFSDYHSELNMSSLELGDSALYFCASSPRTTGGSTEAFFGQGTRLTVV.

This chain uses TRBV5-1 with TRBJ2-3; D unclear. Trimming stripped 5 bases from V and 2 bases from J, with 3 bases between. Germline V gene lookup returns CDR1 SGHRS and CDR2 YFSETQ. This CDR3 comprises 11 residues. Written as DNA, the CDR3 is TGCGCCAGCAGAAACACAGATACGCAGTATTTT. Translation gives CASRNTDTQYF. The whole variable domain, filled in from reference TRBV5-1 and TRBJ2-3, reads KAGVTQTPRYLIKTRGQQVTLSCSPISGHRSVSWYQQTPGQGLQFLFEYFSETQRNKGNFPGRFSGRQFSNSRSEMNVSTLELGDSALYLCASRNTDTQYFGPGTRLTVL.

The sample holds a few counts of this clonotype. The V and J genes are TRBV7-2 and TRBJ2-7; D remains unclear. Between the trimmed V and J ends, which lost 0 bases and 4 bases, there was a span of 7 bases. This CDR3 is 13 amino acids long. Germline CDR1 reads SGHTA; CDR2 reads FQGNSA. CDR3 sequence (DNA): TGTGCCAGCAGCTTAGCCAGTACATACGAGCAGTACTTC. It encodes CASSLASTYEQYF.

The chain joins TRBV6-5 to TRBJ2-1; no clear D gene. V shed 8 bases and J shed 6 bases, with 11 bases lying between them. In germline, CDR1 is MNHEY, CDR2 SVGAGI. The CDR3 consists of 12 residues. CDR3 in DNA: TGTGCCAGCTGTACCGTAGGCAATGAGCAGTTCTTC. Amino acids: CASCTVGNEQFF.

The V call is TRBV7-2, the J call TRBJ2-7, with 10 nucleotides matching TRBD1. Germline lookup yields CDR1 SGHTA and CDR2 FQGNSA. J was trimmed by 5 bases and V by 5 bases; bases with no gene match: 6. This CDR3 contains 14 residues. The DNA of the CDR3 is TGTGCCAGCAGCCTAGACAGGGGGCGAGACGAGCAGTACTTC. It yields the protein CASSLDRGRDEQYF. Looking up the rest from reference TRBV7-2 and TRBJ2-7 gives the full variable domain: GAGVSQSPSNKVTEKGKDVELRCDPISGHTALYWYRQSLGQGLEFLIYFQGNSAPDKSGLPSDRFSAERTGGSVSTLTIQRTQQEDSAVYLCASSLDRGRDEQYFGPGTRLTVT.

The rearrangement joins TRBV2 to TRBJ2-1, with 8 bases aligning to TRBD2. Germline V CDR1 and CDR2: SNHLY, FYNNEI. V was clipped by 5 bases and J by 4 bases; unmatched bases: 19. The CDR3 is made up of 19 amino acids. As DNA, the CDR3 is TGTGCCAGCAGTCTAGTGGGGGGTTCGACTAGCGTCGGATACAATGAGCAGTTCTTC. This translates into CASSLVGGSTSVGYNEQFF.

This clonotype showed up just a few times. This sequence joins TRBV20-1 and TRBJ2-1; 7 bases line up with TRBD1. Germline values: CDR1 DFQATT, CDR2 SNEGSKA (reference sequence). The CDR3 is 12 amino acids. V lost 3 bases to trimming and J lost 7 bases; unmatched junction nucleotides: 3. CDR3 nucleotides: TGCAGTGCTAGGACAGGGAGAAATGAGCAGTTCTTC. As protein: CSARTGRNEQFF.

This chain links TRBV5-1 with TRBJ1-1; D gene ambiguous. V gave up 0 bases and J gave up 2 bases, with 11 bases separating them. Germline loops: CDR1 SGHRS, CDR2 YFSETQ. CDR3 size: 15 residues. Here the CDR3 DNA reads TGCGCCAGCAGCTTGGGAGACCCGAGAAACACTGAAGCTTTCTTT. Translating gives CASSLGDPRNTEAFF. The full variable domain, completed using reference TRBV5-1 and TRBJ1-1, is KAGVTQTPRYLIKTRGQQVTLSCSPISGHRSVSWYQQTPGQGLQFLFEYFSETQRNKGNFPGRFSGRQFSNSRSEMNVSTLELGDSALYLCASSLGDPRNTEAFFGQGTRLTVV.

This clonotype occurred many times. The V call is TRBV20-1, the J call TRBJ2-5; D is possibly TRBD2 (6 bases). There are 14 residues in the CDR3. The germline V and J ends were trimmed by 0 bases and 2 bases, with 10 bases remaining between them. The germline V gene encodes CDR1 DFQATT and CDR2 SNEGSKA (reference sequence). DNA of the CDR3: TGCAGTGCTAGAGATCTTAGCGGTCAAGAGACCCAGTACTTC. Residues: CSARDLSGQETQYF.

This clonotype was detected a few times. The rearrangement links TRBV7-2 to TRBJ2-5; D is perhaps TRBD1 (5 bases). The CDR3 is 14 residues long. V was trimmed by 0 bases and J by 10 bases, leaving 15 bases between them. CDR1 SGHTA and CDR2 FQGNSA come from the germline V gene. CDR3 protein: CASSLALVGQGQYF. In DNA form, the CDR3 reads TGTGCCAGCAGCTTAGCGCTCGTCGGCCAGGGCCAGTACTTC. Full variable domain (remainder filled in from reference TRBV7-2 and TRBJ2-5): GAGVSQSPSNKVTEKGKDVELRCDPISGHTALYWYRQSLGQGLEFLIYFQGNSAPDKSGLPSDRFSAERTGGSVSTLTIQRTQQEDSAVYLCASSLALVGQGQYFGPGTRLLVL.

The genes are TRBV6-2 or TRBV6-3 and TRBJ2-1; 11 bases are shared with TRBD2. Germline trimming cut 7 bases from V and 9 bases from J; bases unmatched to any gene: 5. This CDR3 region has 13 residues. CDR1 and CDR2 (germline): MNHEY, SVGEGT. The CDR3 nucleotides are TGTGCCAGCATCCTACTAGCGGGAGCTGAGCAGTTCTTC. Translated, it gives CASILLAGAEQFF.